A single sample gave rise to the 2 T cell receptor beta chains below, sequenced in a study of blood T cells in healthy people across ages. Alongside a J-beta primer mix, a sample-barcoded 5' primer served in a second PCR lasting roughly 7 to 12 cycles. From the 5' RACE reads, TCRdb called clonotypes with MiXCR, one entry per CDR3 protein. The profile covers more than 1 million distinct CDR3 sequences, with 40% to 55% appearing a single time and over 15% taken by the ten largest. Sequencing was done on a sample of blood. These receptors all stem from a woman aged 55 to 70 in good health.

The chain links TRBV10-2 to TRBJ1-5, with TRBD1 identical over 10 bases. This CDR3 comprises 17 residues. Germline V gene sequence: CDR1 WSHSY, CDR2 SAAADI. With 4 bases clipped from V and 2 bases from J, the junction kept 8 bases outside the gene matches. In DNA, the CDR3 is TGCGCCAGCAGTGCTTTCGGGACAGGGGCCGGCAATCAGCCCCAGCATTTT. Its translation: CASSAFGTGAGNQPQHF.

This clonotype has ten or more counts. This chain joins TRBV4-2 and TRBJ2-7, with D uncertain. CDR3 length: 11 amino acids. V lost 1 base, J lost 7 bases, and 5 bases lay in between. The germline V gene encodes CDR1 LGHNA and CDR2 YNFKEQ. The DNA for the CDR3 is TGTGCCAGCAGCCAAGCTCAGGAGCAGTACTTC. This translates into CASSQAQEQYF.